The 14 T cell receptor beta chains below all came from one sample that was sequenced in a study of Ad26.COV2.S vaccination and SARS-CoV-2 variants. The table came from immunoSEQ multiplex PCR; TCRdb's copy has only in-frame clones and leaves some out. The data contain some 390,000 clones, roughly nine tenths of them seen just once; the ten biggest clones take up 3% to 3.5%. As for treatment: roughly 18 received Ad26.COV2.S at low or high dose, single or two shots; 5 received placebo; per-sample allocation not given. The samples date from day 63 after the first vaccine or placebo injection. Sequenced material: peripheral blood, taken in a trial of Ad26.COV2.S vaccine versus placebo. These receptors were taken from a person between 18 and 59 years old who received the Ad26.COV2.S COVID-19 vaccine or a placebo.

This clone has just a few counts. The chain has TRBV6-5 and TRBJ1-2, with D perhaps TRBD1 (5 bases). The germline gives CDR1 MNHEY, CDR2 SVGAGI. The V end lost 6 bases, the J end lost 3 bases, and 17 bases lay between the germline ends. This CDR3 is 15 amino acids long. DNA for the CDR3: TGTGCCAGCAGGAATTTGGGACTGGGTGACTATGGCTACACCTTC. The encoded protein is CASRNLGLGDYGYTF.

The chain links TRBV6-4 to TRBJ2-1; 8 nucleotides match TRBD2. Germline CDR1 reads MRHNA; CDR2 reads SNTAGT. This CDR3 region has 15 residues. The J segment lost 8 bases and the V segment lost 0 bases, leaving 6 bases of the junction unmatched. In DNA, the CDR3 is TGTGCCAGCAGTGACTCTAGGACTAGCATCCATGAGCAGTTCTTC. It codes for CASSDSRTSIHEQFF.

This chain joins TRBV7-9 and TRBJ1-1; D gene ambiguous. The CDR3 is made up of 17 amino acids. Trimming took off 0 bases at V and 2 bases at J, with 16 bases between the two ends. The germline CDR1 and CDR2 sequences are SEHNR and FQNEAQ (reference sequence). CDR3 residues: CASSLARIPQKNTEAFF. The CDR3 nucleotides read TGTGCCAGCAGCTTAGCTCGGATTCCCCAGAAAAACACTGAAGCTTTCTTT.

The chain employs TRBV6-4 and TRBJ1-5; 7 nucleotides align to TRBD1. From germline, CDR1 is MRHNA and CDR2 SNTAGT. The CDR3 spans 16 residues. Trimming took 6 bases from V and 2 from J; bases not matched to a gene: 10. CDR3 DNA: TGTGCCAGCAGCACGACAGGGTACCGGGGCAATCAGCCCCAGCATTTT. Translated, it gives CASSTTGYRGNQPQHF.

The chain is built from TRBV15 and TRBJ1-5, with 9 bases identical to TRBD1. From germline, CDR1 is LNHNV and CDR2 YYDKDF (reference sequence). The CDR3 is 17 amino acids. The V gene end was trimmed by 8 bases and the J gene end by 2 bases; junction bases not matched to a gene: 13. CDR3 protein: CATLNPTGGGCNQPQHF. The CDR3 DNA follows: TGTGCCACCCTAAACCCTACAGGGGGCGGGTGCAATCAGCCCCAGCATTTT. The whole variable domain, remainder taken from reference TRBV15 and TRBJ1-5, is DAMVIQNPRYQVTQFGKPVTLSCSQTLNHNVMYWYQQKSSQAPKLLFHYYDKDFNNEADTPDNFQSRRPNTSFCFLDIRSPGLGDTAMYLCATLNPTGGGCNQPQHFGDGTRLSIL.

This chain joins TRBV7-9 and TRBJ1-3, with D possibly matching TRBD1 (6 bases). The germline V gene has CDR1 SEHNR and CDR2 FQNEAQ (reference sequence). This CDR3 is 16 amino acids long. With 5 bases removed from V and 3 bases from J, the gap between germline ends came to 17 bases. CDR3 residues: CASSETTGGGGNTIYF. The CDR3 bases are TGTGCCAGCAGCGAAACCACCGGGGGCGGTGGAAACACCATATATTTT.

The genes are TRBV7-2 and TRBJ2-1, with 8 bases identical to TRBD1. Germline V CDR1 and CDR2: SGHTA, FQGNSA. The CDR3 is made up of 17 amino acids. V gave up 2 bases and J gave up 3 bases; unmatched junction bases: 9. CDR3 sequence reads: CASSLFPGTGLYNEQFF. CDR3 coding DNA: TGTGCCAGCAGCTTATTCCCCGGGACAGGTCTCTACAATGAGCAGTTCTTC.

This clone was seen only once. The CDR3 sequence: CASSQAEAVGTEAFF. The DNA for the CDR3 is TGTGCCAGCAGCCAAGCTGAAGCCGTGGGAACTGAAGCTTTCTTT. This chain joins TRBV3-1 (or the pseudogene TRBV3-2) and TRBJ1-1; D is unclear. There are 15 residues in the CDR3. Germline CDR1 is LGHDT and CDR2 is YNNKEL (reference sequence). Trimming took off 1 base at V and 5 bases at J, with 14 bases between the two ends.

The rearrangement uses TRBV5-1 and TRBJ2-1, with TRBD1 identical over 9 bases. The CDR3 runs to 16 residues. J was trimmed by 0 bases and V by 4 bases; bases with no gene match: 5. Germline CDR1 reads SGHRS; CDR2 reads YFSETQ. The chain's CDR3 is CASSPGTGHSYNEQFF. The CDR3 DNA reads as TGCGCCAGCAGCCCGGGGACAGGGCACTCCTACAATGAGCAGTTCTTC.

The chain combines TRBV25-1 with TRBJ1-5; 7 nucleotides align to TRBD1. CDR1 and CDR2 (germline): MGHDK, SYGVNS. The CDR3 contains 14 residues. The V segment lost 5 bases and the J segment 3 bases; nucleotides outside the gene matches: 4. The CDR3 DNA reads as TGTGCCAGCAGTATGACAGGGAACAATCAGCCCCAGCATTTT. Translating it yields CASSMTGNNQPQHF.

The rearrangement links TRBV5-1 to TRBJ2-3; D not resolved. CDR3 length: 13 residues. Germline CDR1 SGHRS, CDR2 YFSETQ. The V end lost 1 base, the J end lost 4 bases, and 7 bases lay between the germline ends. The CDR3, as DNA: TGCGCCAGCAGCTTGACACCCTCAGATACGCAGTATTTT. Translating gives CASSLTPSDTQYF.

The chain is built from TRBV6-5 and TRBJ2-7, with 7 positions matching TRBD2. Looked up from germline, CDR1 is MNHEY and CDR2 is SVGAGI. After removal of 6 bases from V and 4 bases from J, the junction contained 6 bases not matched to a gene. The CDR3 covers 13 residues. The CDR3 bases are TGTGCCAGCAGCGGGGCCGGGGGGTACGAGCAGTACTTC. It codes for CASSGAGGYEQYF.

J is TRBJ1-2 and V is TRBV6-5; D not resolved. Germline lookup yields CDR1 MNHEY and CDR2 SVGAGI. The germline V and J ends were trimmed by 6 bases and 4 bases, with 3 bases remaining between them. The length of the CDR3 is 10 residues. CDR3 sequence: CASRTYGYTF. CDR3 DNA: TGTGCCAGCAGGACCTATGGCTACACCTTC.

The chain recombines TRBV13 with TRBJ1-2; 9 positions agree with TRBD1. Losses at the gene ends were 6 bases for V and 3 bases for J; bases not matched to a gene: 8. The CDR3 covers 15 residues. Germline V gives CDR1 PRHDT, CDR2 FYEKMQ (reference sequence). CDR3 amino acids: CASSYKTGGDYGYTF. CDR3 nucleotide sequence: TGTGCCAGCAGTTATAAGACAGGGGGGGACTATGGCTACACCTTC.